Reported below is one T cell receptor beta chain. Its target antigen remains unknown. No much larger clone exists at a distance of one base, and base qualities are not known. TCRbeta CDR3 regions were amplified from genomic DNA by means of the immunoSEQ Assay, a bias-controlled multiplex PCR. The paper's processing steps were these. The number of nucleated cells in each sample was estimated by amplification of reference gene primers within the assay. To quantify the absolute abundance of each unique TCRbeta CDR3 rearrangement, sequence reads were collapsed and filtered. Productive Simpson clonality was computed per sample as the square root of Simpson's diversity index over productive rearrangements. Drawn from immuneACCESS, this table holds only the in-frame rearrangements with V and J called that TCRdb kept. Clones are partly lost; checked studies trace under half to an unresolved V gene and leave the rest unexplained. V, J and clone size are taken as reported in that table, and D and trimming were inferred from the DNA itself. This sample gives 250,000 to 300,000 clones in total; 65% to 90% of them show up just once. The ten largest clones capture 4.5% to 5.5% of the sample.

Including cysteine and phenylalanine, the CDR3 has 14 amino acids. The DNA shown is the 42-base CDR3, in frame from base 1. CDR1 and CDR2, per the germline V gene, are MNHEY and SVGEGT. Trimming leaves V shorter by 6 bases and J shorter by 2 bases, with the junction holding 3 bases beyond the gene matches. Each collaborating institution followed its own protocols to collect whole blood in K2EDTA tubes. Collaborator samples were shipped for TCRbeta analysis as frozen whole blood, isolated PBMCs, or DNA extracted from either sample type. The sample belongs to a study of blood T cell repertoires in COVID-19 (dated by TCRdb to about 2020). At the level of the whole study: Collaborator samples came from the United States, Italy and Spain and covered acute and convalescent phases of COVID-19. The prospective study material was composed of cDNA or gDNA derived from T cells, B-cell-depleted T cells, or PBMCs. Subjects who had been exposed to COVID-19, were actively infected with it, or had recovered from it provided the deeply sampled blood TCRbeta repertoires that made up the dataset. A freely available public database, intended as a resource for researchers studying the immune response to SARS-CoV-2, is where the repertoires were released. Samples came from the ongoing ImmuneRACE study (first 160 participants) plus 1,254 subjects from 6 global collaborators. Sample metadata almost always included a de-identified subject ID, COVID-19 status, age in years and sex. Where available, HLA class I and class II types were taken from metadata supplied by the sample provider and were not determined by assay-based typing.

Study-wide conclusions, independent of this receptor: How much clinical and demographic metadata was included differed by source and by participant, and the metadata was provided uncurated.

The chain couples TRBV6-2 or TRBV6-3 to TRBJ2-7; TRBD2 fits 11 bases in the junction. The material sequenced was peripheral blood. The TCR sequence derives from a man aged 45-65 years with active or convalescent COVID-19. CDR3 reads: CASSRLAGPYEQYF. The nucleotides read TGTGCCAGCAGCCGACTAGCGGGACCCTACGAGCAGTACTTC.